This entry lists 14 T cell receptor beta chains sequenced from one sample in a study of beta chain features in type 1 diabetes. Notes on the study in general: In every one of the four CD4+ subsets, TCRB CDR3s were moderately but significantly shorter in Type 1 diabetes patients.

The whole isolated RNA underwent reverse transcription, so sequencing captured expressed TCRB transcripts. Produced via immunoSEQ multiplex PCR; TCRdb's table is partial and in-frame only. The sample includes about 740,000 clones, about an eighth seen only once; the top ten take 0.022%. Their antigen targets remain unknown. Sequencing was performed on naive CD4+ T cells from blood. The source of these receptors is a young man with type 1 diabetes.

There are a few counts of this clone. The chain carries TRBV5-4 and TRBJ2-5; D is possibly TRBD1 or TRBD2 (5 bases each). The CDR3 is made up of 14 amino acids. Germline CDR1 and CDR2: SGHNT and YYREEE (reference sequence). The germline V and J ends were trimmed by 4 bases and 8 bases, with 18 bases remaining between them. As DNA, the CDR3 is TGTGCCAGCAGCGGGACCCCCCCGGGGCAAACCCAGTACTTC. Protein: CASSGTPPGQTQYF.

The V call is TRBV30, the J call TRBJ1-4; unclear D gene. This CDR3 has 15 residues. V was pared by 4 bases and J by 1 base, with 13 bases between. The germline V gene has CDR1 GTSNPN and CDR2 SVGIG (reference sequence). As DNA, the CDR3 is TGTGCCTGGACCGAACGCGGGAAAACTAATGAAAAACTGTTTTTT. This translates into CAWTERGKTNEKLFF.

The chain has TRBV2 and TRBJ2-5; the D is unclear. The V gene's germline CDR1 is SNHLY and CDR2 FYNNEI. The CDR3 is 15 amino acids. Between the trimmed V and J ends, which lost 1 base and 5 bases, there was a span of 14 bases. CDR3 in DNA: TGTGCCAGCAGTGAAGGCACCGGCCCCGGGGAGACCCAGTACTTC. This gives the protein CASSEGTGPGETQYF.

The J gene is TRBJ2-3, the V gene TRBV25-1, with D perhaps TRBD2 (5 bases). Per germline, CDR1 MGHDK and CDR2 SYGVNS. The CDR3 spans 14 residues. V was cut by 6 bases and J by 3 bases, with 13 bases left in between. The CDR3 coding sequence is TGTGCCAGCAGCCGGGGAGCTTGGACAGATACGCAGTATTTT. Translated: CASSRGAWTDTQYF.

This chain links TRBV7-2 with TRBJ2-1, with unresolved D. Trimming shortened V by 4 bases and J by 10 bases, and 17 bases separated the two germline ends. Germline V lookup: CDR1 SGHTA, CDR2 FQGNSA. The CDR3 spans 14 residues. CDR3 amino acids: CASSSSWAPQEQFF. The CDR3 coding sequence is TGTGCCAGCAGCTCCTCCTGGGCACCCCAAGAGCAGTTCTTC.

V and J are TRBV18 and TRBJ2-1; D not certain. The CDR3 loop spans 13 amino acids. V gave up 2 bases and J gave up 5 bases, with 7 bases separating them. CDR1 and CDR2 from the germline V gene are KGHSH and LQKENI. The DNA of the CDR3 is TGTGCCAGCTCACCAGAGTCTGACAATGAGCAGTTCTTC. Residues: CASSPESDNEQFF.

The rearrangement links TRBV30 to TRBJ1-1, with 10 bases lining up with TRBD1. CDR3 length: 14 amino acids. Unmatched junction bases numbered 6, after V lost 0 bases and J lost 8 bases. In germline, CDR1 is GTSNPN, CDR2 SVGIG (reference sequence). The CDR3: CAWSVLTGGKEAFF. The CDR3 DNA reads TGTGCCTGGAGTGTACTGACAGGGGGCAAAGAAGCTTTCTTT.

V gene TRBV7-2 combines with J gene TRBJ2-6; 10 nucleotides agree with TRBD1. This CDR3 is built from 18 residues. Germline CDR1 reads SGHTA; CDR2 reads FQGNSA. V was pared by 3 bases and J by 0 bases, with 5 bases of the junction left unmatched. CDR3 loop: CASSFRTGGSSGANVLTF. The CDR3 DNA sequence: TGTGCCAGCAGCTTCCGGACAGGGGGTTCCTCTGGGGCCAACGTCCTGACTTTC. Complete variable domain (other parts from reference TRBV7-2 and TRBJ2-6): GAGVSQSPSNKVTEKGKDVELRCDPISGHTALYWYRQSLGQGLEFLIYFQGNSAPDKSGLPSDRFSAERTGGSVSTLTIQRTQQEDSAVYLCASSFRTGGSSGANVLTFGAGSRLTVL.

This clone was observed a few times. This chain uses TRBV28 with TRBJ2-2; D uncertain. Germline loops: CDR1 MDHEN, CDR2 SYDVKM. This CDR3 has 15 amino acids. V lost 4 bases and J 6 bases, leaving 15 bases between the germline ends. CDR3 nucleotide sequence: TGTGCCAGCAGTTGGGGTGTACTCGCCCCCGGGGAGCTGTTTTTT. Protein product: CASSWGVLAPGELFF.

The CDR3, as DNA: TGTGCCAGCAGCTCCGGGCTGAGAAACACCATATATTTT. It translates to CASSSGLRNTIYF. The chain joins TRBV11-2 to TRBJ1-3; D is undetermined. Germline lookup yields CDR1 SGHAT and CDR2 FQNNGV. V lost 4 bases to trimming and J lost 5 bases, with 9 bases between them. This CDR3 spans 13 amino acids.

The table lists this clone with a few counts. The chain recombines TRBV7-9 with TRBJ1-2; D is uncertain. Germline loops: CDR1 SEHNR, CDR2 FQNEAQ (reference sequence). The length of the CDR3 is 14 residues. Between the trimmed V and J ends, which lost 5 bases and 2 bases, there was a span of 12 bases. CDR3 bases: TGTGCCAGCAGCCTCACGACTCCAAACTATGGCTACACCTTC. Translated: CASSLTTPNYGYTF.

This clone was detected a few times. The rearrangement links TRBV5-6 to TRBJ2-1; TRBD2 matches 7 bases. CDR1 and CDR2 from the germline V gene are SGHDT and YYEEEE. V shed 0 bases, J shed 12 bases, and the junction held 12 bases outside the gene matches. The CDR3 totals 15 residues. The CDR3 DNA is TGTGCCAGCAGCTTGGGGCTAGCGGCCCAACTAGGGCAGTTCTTC. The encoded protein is CASSLGLAAQLGQFF.

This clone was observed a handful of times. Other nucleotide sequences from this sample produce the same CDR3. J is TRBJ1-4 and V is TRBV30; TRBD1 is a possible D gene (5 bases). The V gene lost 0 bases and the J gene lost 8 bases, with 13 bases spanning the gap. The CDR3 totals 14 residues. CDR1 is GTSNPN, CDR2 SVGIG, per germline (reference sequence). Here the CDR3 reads CAWSVGQGGEKLFF. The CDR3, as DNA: TGTGCCTGGAGTGTAGGGCAGGGTGGGGAAAAACTGTTTTTT.

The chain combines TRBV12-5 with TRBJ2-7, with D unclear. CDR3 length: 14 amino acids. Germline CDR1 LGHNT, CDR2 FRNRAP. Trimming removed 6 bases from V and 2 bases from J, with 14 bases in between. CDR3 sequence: CASGLSERPYEQYF. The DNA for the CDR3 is TGTGCTAGTGGACTAAGTGAAAGGCCCTACGAGCAGTACTTC.